Each of the 20 T cell receptor beta chains below was sequenced from the same sample in a study of kidney transplant recipient with SARS-CoV-2 infection. MiXCR, run by TCRdb on the reads, gives a single entry per CDR3 protein. The sample gives roughly 250,000 distinct CDR3 sequences, about 30% of which show up once; about 7% is in the top ten. Sequencing was performed on a blood sample, taken at baseline and between days 110 and 120 from a kidney transplant recipient. Receptor source: a male patient aged 30 to 39 who had COVID-19 and was a kidney transplant recipient. Some T cells may be the graft donor's.

Of note for this clonotype: A read error may be the cause here, since a much bigger clone is one base away. V gene TRBV5-1 combines with J gene TRBJ1-2; D uncertain. Germline V gives CDR1 SGHRS, CDR2 YFSETQ. This CDR3 has 16 amino acids. In DNA form, the CDR3 reads TGCGCCAGCAAACCCGCATCGGTTCGAAAGACCTATGGCCACACCTTC. Protein sequence: CASKPASVRKTYGHTF.

This clonotype was seen ten or more times. The chain is built from TRBV7-2 and TRBJ2-5, with D hard to call. CDR1 and CDR2 (germline): SGHTA, FQGNSA. Trimming stripped 1 base from V and 0 bases from J, with 9 bases between. This CDR3 has 15 residues. This CDR3 is CASSLDRWDQETQYF. As DNA, the CDR3 is TGTGCCAGCAGCTTAGATCGATGGGACCAAGAGACCCAGTACTTC. Full variable domain (missing parts from reference TRBV7-2 and TRBJ2-5): GAGVSQSPSNKVTEKGKDVELRCDPISGHTALYWYRQSLGQGLEFLIYFQGNSAPDKSGLPSDRFSAERTGGSVSTLTIQRTQQEDSAVYLCASSLDRWDQETQYFGPGTRLLVL.

There are a few counts of this clonotype. This chain connects TRBV10-1 to TRBJ1-2; D gene ambiguous. The CDR3 runs to 17 residues. Germline V gives CDR1 WNHNN, CDR2 SYGVQD (reference sequence). The V end lost 5 bases, the J end lost 4 bases, and 23 bases lay between the germline ends. The CDR3 DNA sequence: TGCGCCAGCAGTCAAGTGCAAAGATCGCGAAAGACCTATGGCTACACCTTC. Translating it yields CASSQVQRSRKTYGYTF.

This clonotype came up many times. The chain couples TRBV29-1 to TRBJ2-3, with D possibly matching TRBD1 (5 bases). This CDR3 is 12 amino acids long. The germline V gene encodes CDR1 SQVTM and CDR2 ANQGSEA. V was pared by 6 bases and J by 2 bases, with 9 bases between. For the CDR3, the DNA is TGCAGCGTAAGACAGCCCACAGATACGCAGTATTTT. Translation: CSVRQPTDTQYF.

This clonotype was detected many times. The V gene is TRBV2, the J gene TRBJ1-2; 8 nucleotides agree with TRBD1. Germline values: CDR1 SNHLY, CDR2 FYNNEI. V was pared by 6 bases and J by 11 bases, with 14 bases of the junction left unmatched. This CDR3 has 14 amino acids. Here the CDR3 DNA reads TGTGCCAGCAGCTCCCCAAAGGGCAGGGGGCAATACACCTTC. Protein sequence: CASSSPKGRGQYTF.

This clonotype was observed at least ten times. The chain couples TRBV7-3 to TRBJ2-7, with 11 bases matching TRBD1. J lost 2 bases, V lost 5 bases, and 5 bases had no gene match. CDR3 length equals 15 residues. The V gene's germline CDR1 is SGHTA and CDR2 FQGTGA. The CDR3 here is CASSIGTGGPYEQYF. The DNA for the CDR3 is TGTGCCAGCAGCATAGGGACAGGGGGGCCCTACGAGCAGTACTTC.

On this clonotype itself: This may arise from a read error, as a much more abundant clone is one base away. This rearrangement joins TRBV5-4 to TRBJ1-6, with TRBD1 matching 8 bases. The CDR3 contains 16 residues. The germline CDR1 and CDR2 sequences are SGHNT and YYREEE (reference sequence). V shed 0 bases and J 6 bases; nucleotides not matched to a gene: 5. CDR3 DNA: TGTGCCAGCAGCTTGGGAAGTGGACAGGGTAATTCACCCCTCCACTTT. Residues: CASSLGSGQGNSPLHF.

This clonotype was counted only a few times. The rearrangement links TRBV30 to TRBJ1-2; D uncertain. CDR1 is GTSNPN and CDR2 is SVGIG in the germline V gene (reference sequence). The CDR3 covers 16 residues. Trimming pared 5 bases from V and 4 bases from J, leaving 23 bases between. In nucleotides, the CDR3 is TGTGCCTGGTACATCACGCGTTATAGAAAGACCTATGGCTACACCTTC. It specifies CAWYITRYRKTYGYTF. Looking up the rest from reference TRBV30 and TRBJ1-2 gives the full variable domain: SQTIHQWPATLVQPVGSPLSLECTVEGTSNPNLYWYRQAAGRGLQLLFYSVGIGQISSEVPQNLSASRPQDRQFILSSKKLLLSDSGFYLCAWYITRYRKTYGYTFGSGTRLTVV.

Points on this clonotype: It may be a read error: a sequence one base away is much more abundant. The chain employs TRBV4-1 and TRBJ2-7; TRBD2 agrees at 8 bases. Losses at the gene ends were 3 bases for V and 2 bases for J; bases not matched to a gene: 9. The CDR3 extends over 16 amino acids. Germline V gene sequence: CDR1 MGHRA, CDR2 YSYEKL. The CDR3 sequence: CASSHGTSGPAYEQYF. The CDR3 coding sequence is TGCGCCAGCAGCCACGGAACTAGCGGACCAGCCTACGAGCAGTACTTC.

This clonotype showed up many times. This sequence joins TRBV6-8 and TRBJ2-7; D is possibly TRBD1 (6 bases). Looked up from germline, CDR1 is MNHGY and CDR2 is SAAAGT. The CDR3 spans 13 residues. The germline V and J ends were trimmed by 6 bases and 2 bases, with 11 bases remaining between them. As DNA, the CDR3 is TGTGCCAGCAGAGATGACAGGCCCTACGAGCAGTACGTC. Encoded protein: CASRDDRPYEQYV.

V gene TRBV6-5 combines with J gene TRBJ2-1; TRBD1 aligns across 7 bases. The CDR3 is made up of 16 amino acids. J gave up 0 bases and V 5 bases, and 7 bases lay outside the gene matches. The germline gives CDR1 MNHEY, CDR2 SVGAGI. The chain's CDR3 is CASSGRSGGSYNEQFF. CDR3 nucleotide sequence: TGTGCCAGCAGTGGGAGATCAGGGGGCTCCTACAATGAGCAGTTCTTC.

This clonotype was counted many times. The chain uses TRBV10-2 and TRBJ2-5; 11 bases agree with TRBD2. With 6 bases clipped from V and 2 bases from J, the junction kept 5 bases outside the gene matches. Germline CDR1 and CDR2: WSHSY and SAAADI. The CDR3 contains 15 residues. CDR3 nucleotide sequence: TGCGCCAGCAGATCCGGGACTAGCGGACAAGAGACCCAGTACTTC. Amino acids: CASRSGTSGQETQYF.

There are many counts of this clonotype. The J gene is TRBJ1-6, the V gene TRBV27; D unresolved. The V end was cut by 5 bases, the J end by 3 bases, with 17 bases between. Germline V gene sequence: CDR1 MNHEY, CDR2 SMNVEV (reference sequence). The length of the CDR3 is 17 residues. The CDR3 is CASSPLLTRLYNSPLHF. The CDR3 DNA reads as TGTGCCAGCAGTCCTCTCCTGACAAGGCTCTATAATTCACCCCTCCACTTT.

V gene TRBV11-2 combines with J gene TRBJ2-7; D unclear. The DNA end is a closer match to TRBJ1-2, so the J assignment may be wrong. This CDR3 has 17 residues. Germline V gene data show CDR1 as SGHAT and CDR2 as FQNNGV. Here the CDR3 DNA reads TGTGCCAGCAGCTTTTCCCTAACAAGCAGAAAGACCTATGGCTACACCTTC. It specifies CASSFSLTSRKTYGYTF.

In this sample, this clonotype turned up many times. This sequence joins TRBV7-2 and TRBJ2-5, with D tentatively TRBD1 or TRBD2 (5 bases each). The V end lost 3 bases, the J end lost 2 bases, and 13 bases lay between the germline ends. CDR1 is SGHTA and CDR2 is FQGNSA in the germline V gene. CDR3 size: 15 residues. CDR3 residues: CASSFGLWGQETQYF. Written as DNA, the CDR3 is TGTGCCAGCAGCTTTGGGTTATGGGGGCAAGAGACCCAGTACTTC.

A remark on this clonotype: This CDR3 fails to terminate in the conserved phenylalanine or tryptophan, so it likely reflects a read error. This chain connects TRBV20-1 to TRBJ1-2; D ambiguous. With 5 bases removed from V and 4 bases from J, the gap between germline ends came to 23 bases. Germline V gives CDR1 DFQATT, CDR2 SNEGSKA (reference sequence). This CDR3 has 16 amino acids. CDR3 protein: CSALLTLFRKTYGYTL. The CDR3 DNA sequence: TGCAGTGCTCTACTTACGCTGTTTCGAAAGACCTATGGCTACACCCTC.

This clonotype was seen only once. This likely comes from a read error, as the CDR3 has no conserved phenylalanine or tryptophan at its end. V is TRBV5-1 and J is TRBJ2-1, with D hard to call. The CDR3 length is 13 residues. CDR1 and CDR2 (germline): SGHRS, YFSETQ. The CDR3 sequence: CASGLVSGAEQFL. Written as DNA, the CDR3 is TGCGCCAGCGGCTTGGTGTCGGGCGCTGAGCAGTTCCTC.

This clonotype has at least ten counts. The V call is TRBV6-6, the J call TRBJ1-1; D unclear. The V gene lost 6 bases and the J gene lost 1 base, with 12 bases spanning the gap. Per the germline V gene, CDR1 is MNHNY and CDR2 is SVGAGI (reference sequence). The CDR3 covers 14 residues. The CDR3 protein is CASRGELRNTEAFF. The CDR3 DNA reads as TGTGCCAGCAGGGGCGAGCTTCGGAACACTGAAGCTTTCTTT.

This clonotype was recorded once. The chain couples TRBV19 to TRBJ2-1; the match to TRBD2 covers 10 bases. In germline, CDR1 is LNHDA, CDR2 SQIVND (reference sequence). V was pared by 6 bases and J by 6 bases, with 11 bases of the junction left unmatched. The CDR3 runs 16 residues. The CDR3 DNA reads as TGTGCCAGTAGCCGGGGGTTACTAGCGGGAAGCAATGAGCAGTTCTTC. This sequence encodes CASSRGLLAGSNEQFF.

This clonotype was recorded a few times. This chain joins TRBV20-1 and TRBJ2-5, with D possibly matching TRBD2 (7 bases). The CDR3 spans 15 residues. V was trimmed by 0 bases and J by 1 base, leaving 12 bases between them. The germline V gene has CDR1 DFQATT and CDR2 SNEGSKA (reference sequence). CDR3 nucleotides: TGCAGTGCTAGAGATCTAGGGGGGGCCCAAGAGACCCAGTACTTC. Protein: CSARDLGGAQETQYF.